This record looks at one TCR beta chain sequence and its context. Its specificity is unknown. The three twin pairs were reared together, likely meeting the same infections. The record originates from a study of identical twins' blood T cells. Study information: Some twelve libraries, six alpha and six beta, gave around 48 million reads. Whole-study results and caveats: Abundant TCRbeta CDR3s overlapped more between twins than with unrelated donors.

Using its own MiXCR run on the 5' RACE reads, TCRdb lists one record per CDR3 protein. The sample records roughly 340,000 distinct CDR3 sequences, roughly 28% being singletons. The CDR3 totals 15 residues. The V and J ends lost 5 bases and 3 bases, in that order; junction bases with no gene match: 7. The genes are TRBV12-3 or TRBV12-4 and TRBJ1-3, with TRBD1 matching 7 bases. The specimen sequenced was PBMCs. This TCR came from a woman aged 18-49 years in good health. CDR3 region: CASSPDRIYGNTIYF. CDR3 sequence (DNA): TGTGCCAGCAGTCCGGACAGGATCTATGGAAACACCATATATTTT.